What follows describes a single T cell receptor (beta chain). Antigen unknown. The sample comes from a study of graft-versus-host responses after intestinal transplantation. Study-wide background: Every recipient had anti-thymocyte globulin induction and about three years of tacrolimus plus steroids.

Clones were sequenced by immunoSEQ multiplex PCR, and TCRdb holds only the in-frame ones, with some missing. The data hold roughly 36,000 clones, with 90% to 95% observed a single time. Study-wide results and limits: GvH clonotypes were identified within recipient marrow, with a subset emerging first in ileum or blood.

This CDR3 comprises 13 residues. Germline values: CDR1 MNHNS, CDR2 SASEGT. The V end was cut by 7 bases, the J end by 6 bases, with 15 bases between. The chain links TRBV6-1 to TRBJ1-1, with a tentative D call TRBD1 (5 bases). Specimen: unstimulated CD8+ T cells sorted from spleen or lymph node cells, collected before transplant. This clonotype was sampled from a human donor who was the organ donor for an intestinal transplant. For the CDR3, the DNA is TGTGCCAGCAATCCCGGCGGGGCATCTGAAGCTTTCTTT. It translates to CASNPGGASEAFF.